The 10 T cell receptor beta chains below were found in one sample sequenced in a study of T-cell reconstitution after alpha-beta-depleted transplantation in children. Unique molecular identifiers tagged the TCRbeta library. Via MiXCR, TCRdb re-called the PCR reads, giving one row per CDR3 protein. The table shows some 340,000 distinct CDR3 sequences, with around 10% occurring only once. This specimen consisted of PBMCs from the stem cell graft donor, obtained from the stem cell graft. These TCRs come from a human donor who donated a stem cell graft to a child with acute lymphoblastic leukemia.

This clonotype has more than one count but fewer than ten. This chain links TRBV12-3 or TRBV12-4 with TRBJ2-3; D possibly corresponds to TRBD1 (6 bases). CDR3 length: 14 amino acids. V dropped 6 bases and J dropped 0 bases, with 10 bases sitting between them. The CDR3 region is CASRPGASTDTQYF. In nucleotides, the CDR3 is TGTGCCAGCAGACCAGGGGCCAGCACAGATACGCAGTATTTT.

This rearrangement joins TRBV30 to TRBJ1-5; D may be TRBD1 (6 bases). Trimming cost V 3 bases and J 5 bases, with 11 bases left between them. The germline V gene has CDR1 GTSNPN and CDR2 SVGIG (reference sequence). The CDR3 spans 13 residues. Here the CDR3 DNA reads TGTGCCTGGAGGTCGGACAGTCATCAGCCCCAGCATTTT. The encoded protein is CAWRSDSHQPQHF.

This clonotype was seen only a few times. The chain carries TRBV2 and TRBJ2-1; TRBD2 matches 9 bases. Germline CDR1 SNHLY, CDR2 FYNNEI. After removal of 4 bases from V and 5 bases from J, the junction contained 9 bases not matched to a gene. The CDR3 sequence is 16 residues long. As DNA, the CDR3 is TGTGCCAGCAGTGTCAATCCGGGACTAGCCGACAATGAGCAGTTCTTC. Its protein is CASSVNPGLADNEQFF.

About this clonotype: It may be a read error: a sequence one base away is much more abundant. The CDR3 is CASSLSNKGGTYEQYF. The CDR3, as DNA: TGTGCCAGCAGTTTATCGAATAAGGGGGGCACCTACGAGCAGTACTTC. The chain couples TRBV27 to TRBJ2-7; D is perhaps TRBD1 or TRBD2 (6 bases each). From germline, CDR1 is MNHEY and CDR2 SMNVEV (reference sequence). V was pared by 0 bases and J by 2 bases, with 14 bases between. The CDR3 has 16 amino acids.

This clonotype came up a few times. The chain combines TRBV7-2 with TRBJ2-1, with a weak D call TRBD1 (6 bases). The CDR3 length is 12 residues. CDR1 is SGHTA and CDR2 is FQGNSA in the germline V gene. The ends were cut back, 4 bases at V and 12 bases at J, with 13 bases in the middle. The CDR3 loop is CASSSDSRMQFF. The CDR3 region has the DNA TGTGCCAGCAGCTCGGACAGCCGAATGCAGTTCTTC.

This clonotype was counted a few times. The chain is built from TRBV29-1 and TRBJ2-5; the match to TRBD1 covers 8 bases. The CDR3 totals 12 residues. Trimming removed 4 bases from V and 5 bases from J; junction bases left unmatched: 3. CDR1 and CDR2 from the germline V gene are SQVTM and ANQGSEA. This CDR3 reads CSVGTGRETQYF. In DNA form, the CDR3 reads TGCAGCGTTGGGACAGGGCGGGAGACCCAGTACTTC.

The CDR3 is CASSMNEGLKTEAFF. CDR3 in DNA: TGTGCCAGTAGTATGAATGAGGGGCTAAAGACTGAAGCTTTCTTT. The V call is TRBV19, the J call TRBJ1-1; tentative D call: TRBD1 (5 bases). This CDR3 is built from 15 residues. CDR1 and CDR2 from the germline V gene are LNHDA and SQIVND (reference sequence). V lost 3 bases and J lost 5, with 16 bases in between.

This clonotype was counted only a few times. The chain carries TRBV20-1 and TRBJ1-5, with D uncertain. The V gene lost 2 bases and the J gene lost 0 bases, with 8 bases spanning the gap. The CDR3 sequence is 14 residues long. The germline V gene encodes CDR1 DFQATT and CDR2 SNEGSKA (reference sequence). The CDR3 loop reads CSARFSGSNQPQHF. The CDR3 DNA sequence: TGCAGTGCTAGATTCTCCGGTAGCAATCAGCCCCAGCATTTT.

The rearrangement links TRBV28 to TRBJ1-2; no reliable D call. From germline, CDR1 is MDHEN and CDR2 SYDVKM. The V end was cut by 5 bases, the J end by 4 bases, with 17 bases between. The CDR3 totals 15 residues. CDR3 sequence (DNA): TGTGCCAGCAGTCCCCGAATCCCGGCGGGCTATGGCTACACCTTC. As protein: CASSPRIPAGYGYTF.

The rearrangement joins TRBV6-4 to TRBJ2-1; TRBD2 matches 7 bases. This CDR3 contains 16 residues. The V segment lost 8 bases and the J segment 2 bases; nucleotides outside the gene matches: 12. CDR1 is MRHNA, CDR2 SNTAGT, per germline. The CDR3 reads CASGAGPAATYNEQFF. DNA for the CDR3: TGTGCCAGCGGAGCGGGGCCTGCCGCGACCTACAATGAGCAGTTCTTC.